These T cell receptor beta chains were read from a single sample in a study of technical replicates of blood from a handful of donors. Assay: immunoSEQ multiplex PCR; the TCRdb copy retains only in-frame clones and omits some. The table shows about 69,000 clones, with 88% occurring only once. The sequenced sample consisted of PBMCs. These receptors were taken from a human donor in good health. Some clones in this sample may be carry-over from other donors' samples. The CDR3 runs from the conserved cysteine through the conserved F or W. The size entry is marked missing in some rows and otherwise reads once, few, many or a size class.

-	TRBV23-1	TRBJ1-4	CASSQPLTGLREKLFF
-	TRBV18	TRBJ1-1	CASSPPLRGIVGTTEAFF
-	TRBV5-1	TRBJ1-2	CASSFRAGGYTF
few	TRBV29-1	TRBJ2-3	CSITGLADTQYF
-	TRBV6-1	TRBJ2-1	CASSERTSGRDEQFF
-	TRBV13	TRBJ2-5	CASSVQGEWRETQYF
-	TRBV19	TRBJ2-3	CASRTGTDASTDTQYF
-	TRBV6-5	TRBJ1-5	CASSSRGGGQPQHF
-	TRBV4-2	TRBJ1-4	CASSQDTANSEKLFF
-	TRBV5-1	TRBJ2-7	CASSGPGQGREQYF
-	TRBV4-3	TRBJ1-3	CASSQDRSLSGNTIYF
few	TRBV5-8	TRBJ2-1	CASSRGYNEQFF
-	TRBV19	TRBJ2-2	CASISAGGGTNTGELFF
once	TRBV6-1	TRBJ2-7	CASRARDRVFREQYF
-	TRBV2	TRBJ1-6	CASSEARGWNSPLHF
-	TRBV4-3	TRBJ1-1	CASSSSTENTEAFF
once	TRBV7-2	TRBJ2-7	CASSLDGGPYEQYF
-	TRBV19	TRBJ2-1	CASRERLEQFF
-	TRBV5-1	TRBJ2-5	CASSSPRGTQETQYF
-	TRBV11-1	TRBJ2-1	CASSSGQGSYNEQFF
-	TRBV4-3	TRBJ2-3	CASSQAQGGDRTDTQYF
-	TRBV18	TRBJ1-2	CASSPPVNRGYGYTF
-	TRBV9	TRBJ1-4	CASSLQGSDEKLFF
-	TRBV7-7	TRBJ2-2	CASSLQGAGGTGELFF
once	TRBV7-9	TRBJ2-1	CASSLAIGFPKFF
-	TRBV5-6	TRBJ2-1	CASSRRTGRDNEQFF
-	TRBV7-7	TRBJ2-5	CASSKTGSGQETQYF
once	TRBV5-8	TRBJ2-1	CATTGWANYNEQFF
-	TRBV2	TRBJ2-7	CASRGALTSYEQYF
-	TRBV28	TRBJ2-3	CASSGGRGLDTQYF
-	TRBV27	TRBJ2-7	CASSSPSRLAAYEQYF
once	TRBV4-1	TRBJ2-3	CASSQASSESTQYF
-	TRBV19	TRBJ1-5	CASRGTGQGSNQPQHF
-	TRBV19	TRBJ2-1	CASSRGLAGVVNEQFF
-	TRBV7-9	TRBJ1-1	CASSLNRGNTEAFF
-	TRBV5-6	TRBJ1-2	CASSFGRRDGYTF
-	TRBV10-1	TRBJ2-2	CASSEQFRVTGELFF
-	TRBV4-1	TRBJ2-6	CASSQETQSSSGANVLTF
few	TRBV7-6	TRBJ2-7	CASSLGQGAEQYF
-	TRBV9	TRBJ2-2	CASSGLAGGANTGELFF
-	TRBV30	TRBJ1-2	CAWLLQGLGYGYTF
-	TRBV7-9	TRBJ1-4	CASSLVWSPNEKLFF
-	TRBV11-2	TRBJ1-3	CASSLGDTRNTIYF
-	TRBV18	TRBJ2-5	CASSPSGTGGGETQYF
-	TRBV19	TRBJ1-5	CASTPQGAVRNQPQHF
-	TRBV6-5	TRBJ1-3	CASSAIFGNTIYF
-	TRBV20-1	TRBJ1-2	CSAPRGQGYTF
once	TRBV2	TRBJ2-3	CASSSQGLGTDTQYF
few	TRBV29-1	TRBJ2-1	CSVGTAKSSYNEQFF
once	TRBV4-3	TRBJ2-1	CASSQGQDYEQFF
-	TRBV6-5	TRBJ1-2	CASSRNSPPSYTF
-	TRBV11-2	TRBJ2-1	CASSRLGAGGYNEQFF
-	TRBV10-3	TRBJ2-3	CAITGGLTDTQYF
-	TRBV12-5	TRBJ2-3	CASGTAGTDTQYF
once	TRBV30	TRBJ1-1	CAWSVSKRGTEAFF
-	TRBV7-2	TRBJ2-1	CASSGDLAGAKSSYNEQFF
-	TRBV5-1	TRBJ1-1	CASSPGTGRMNTEAFF
-	TRBV7-9	TRBJ1-1	CASSPGQGGAEAFF
-	TRBV6-5	TRBJ2-3	CASGLAGTRDTQYF
-	TRBV6-1	TRBJ2-2	CASRDDRAGELFF